These 26 T cell receptor beta chains were sequenced from one sample in a study of blood T cell repertoires in COVID-19. The assay was immunoSEQ multiplex PCR, and TCRdb's table has in-frame clones only and misses some. Of 300,000 to 350,000 clones in the sample, 70% to 90% are singletons; the top ten hold around 2.1%. Sequencing was carried out using PBMCs or T cells enriched from blood (not recorded which). The receptor set was obtained from a man under 40 who had recovered from COVID-19.

The chain is built from TRBV30 and TRBJ2-5; 10 bases agree with TRBD2. Germline-derived CDR1 and CDR2 are GTSNPN and SVGIG (reference sequence). V lost 3 bases, J lost 4 bases, and 2 bases stayed unmatched. The CDR3 is 13 amino acids. CDR3 bases: TGTGCCTGGAGCGGACTAGCGGCAGAGACCCAGTACTTC. Translated, it gives CAWSGLAAETQYF.

V gene TRBV27 combines with J gene TRBJ1-5; 9 bases align to TRBD1. Germline V gene data show CDR1 as MNHEY and CDR2 as SMNVEV (reference sequence). The CDR3 covers 19 residues. J lost 4 bases, V lost 2 bases, and 15 bases had no gene match. The CDR3 is CASSLGRPGQGQSNQPQHF. CDR3 nucleotides: TGTGCCAGCAGTTTAGGACGCCCGGGACAGGGCCAAAGTAATCAGCCCCAGCATTTT.

The rearrangement links TRBV12-5 to TRBJ2-1; TRBD2 might be the D (6 bases). Germline loops: CDR1 LGHNT, CDR2 FRNRAP. CDR3 size: 14 residues. Trimming shortened V by 6 bases and J by 1 base, and 10 bases separated the two germline ends. This chain's CDR3 is CASGSGTSYNEQFF. DNA for the CDR3: TGTGCTAGTGGCTCCGGGACTTCCTACAATGAGCAGTTCTTC.

The V and J genes are TRBV4-3 and TRBJ2-7; TRBD1 is a possible D gene (5 bases). Germline V gives CDR1 LGHNA, CDR2 YSLEER. V lost 0 bases to trimming and J lost 1 base, with 7 bases between them. The CDR3 has 14 amino acids. CDR3 DNA: TGCGCCAGCAGCCAAGAACGACAGTCCTACGAGCAGTACTTC. This translates into CASSQERQSYEQYF.

This chain connects TRBV6-2 or TRBV6-3 to TRBJ1-2, with D possibly TRBD1 on 5 matching bases. The CDR3 has 15 amino acids. The ends were cut back, 5 bases at V and 4 bases at J, with 17 bases in the middle. Germline-derived CDR1 and CDR2 are MNHEY and SVGEGT. This chain's CDR3 is CASSRGASGGYGYTF. CDR3 DNA: TGTGCCAGCAGTCGCGGGGCTTCTGGCGGCTATGGCTACACCTTC.

This rearrangement joins TRBV6-2 or TRBV6-3 to TRBJ2-2; maybe TRBD2 (7 bases). Trimming took 2 bases from V and 0 from J, leaving 16 bases between them. The CDR3 is 18 amino acids. Germline values: CDR1 MNHEY, CDR2 SVGEGT. The CDR3 loop is CASSYLLGGGPNTGELFF. CDR3 DNA sequence: TGTGCCAGCAGTTACCTGCTTGGGGGGGGGCCGAACACCGGGGAGCTGTTTTTT.

This clone came up a few times. The chain carries TRBV5-4 and TRBJ1-6, with 9 bases that match TRBD1. Losses at the gene ends were 0 bases for V and 10 bases for J; bases not matched to a gene: 2. The CDR3 runs to 14 residues. CDR1 is SGHNT and CDR2 is YYREEE in the germline V gene (reference sequence). The CDR3, as DNA: TGTGCCAGCAGCTTGGGGGACAGGGACTCACCCCTCCACTTT. Amino acid sequence: CASSLGDRDSPLHF.

This clone was found once. V and J are TRBV6-4 and TRBJ2-3, with a tentative D call TRBD1 (6 bases). Between the trimmed V and J ends, which lost 3 bases and 14 bases, there was a span of 18 bases. The CDR3 covers 13 residues. The germline gives CDR1 MRHNA, CDR2 SNTAGT. Here the CDR3 DNA reads TGTGCCAGCAGTGAAGGGGGTGCGAATTTCCTGTATTTT. Translated: CASSEGGANFLYF.

The rearrangement links TRBV6-5 to TRBJ2-7; 7 bases are shared with TRBD1. Losses at the gene ends were 2 bases for V and 2 bases for J; bases not matched to a gene: 6. Germline-derived CDR1 and CDR2 are MNHEY and SVGAGI. The CDR3 contains 15 residues. The CDR3 sequence is CASSYRGGATYEQYF. CDR3 DNA sequence: TGTGCCAGCAGTTACCGAGGGGGCGCAACCTACGAGCAGTACTTC.

The V call is TRBV7-3, the J call TRBJ2-6, with 7 bases fitting TRBD1. V lost 5 bases, J lost 2 bases, and 3 bases stayed unmatched. Germline values: CDR1 SGHTA, CDR2 FQGTGA. CDR3 length: 15 amino acids. The CDR3 DNA sequence: TGTGCCAGCAGCCCAGGGGGTGCTGGGGCCAACGTCCTGACTTTC. Translated: CASSPGGAGANVLTF.

The V and J genes are TRBV20-1 and TRBJ2-3, with D tentatively TRBD2 (6 bases). Germline lookup yields CDR1 DFQATT and CDR2 SNEGSKA (reference sequence). The CDR3 covers 14 residues. Trimming stripped 3 bases from V and 6 bases from J, with 16 bases between. In nucleotides, the CDR3 is TGCAGTGCTAGTAGCCCCGCGGGGTTGGATACGCAGTATTTT. It encodes CSASSPAGLDTQYF.

The genes are TRBV7-2 and TRBJ1-2; TRBD1 agrees at 9 bases. The junction had 7 bases not matched to a gene; V was cut back by 5 bases and J by 6 bases. Germline V lookup: CDR1 SGHTA, CDR2 FQGNSA. This CDR3 spans 14 amino acids. CDR3 sequence (DNA): TGTGCCAGCAGCCCCGGGACAGGGACGAATGGCTACACCTTC. This gives the protein CASSPGTGTNGYTF.

This clone was seen only once. This chain uses TRBV7-3 with TRBJ1-1, with 7 bases aligning to TRBD1. Germline loops: CDR1 SGHTA, CDR2 FQGTGA. V was pared by 5 bases and J by 2 bases, with 11 bases of the junction left unmatched. This CDR3 has 16 amino acids. Here the CDR3 DNA reads TGTGCCAGCAGCCCAAACAGGGGTCTGAGCAACACTGAAGCTTTCTTT. This encodes CASSPNRGLSNTEAFF.

V usage is TRBV27 and J usage is TRBJ1-5; 7 bases agree with TRBD1. V trimming: 6 bases; J trimming: 5 bases; junction bases outside the gene matches: 10. The germline CDR1 and CDR2 sequences are MNHEY and SMNVEV (reference sequence). The CDR3 contains 15 residues. The DNA of the CDR3 is TGTGCCAGCAGAGGCAGACAGGGCGTGGATCAGCCCCAGCATTTT. Translation gives CASRGRQGVDQPQHF.

The genes are TRBV3-1 (or the pseudogene TRBV3-2) and TRBJ1-3; D is uncertain. Between the trimmed V and J ends, which lost 1 base and 0 bases, there was a span of 7 bases. The germline gives CDR1 LGHDT, CDR2 YNNKEL (reference sequence). The CDR3 has 15 amino acids. CDR3 sequence (DNA): TGTGCCAGCAGCCAAGTATACATCTCTGGAAACACCATATATTTT. It specifies CASSQVYISGNTIYF.

The chain uses TRBV19 and TRBJ1-1; 7 nucleotides line up with TRBD1. V dropped 7 bases and J dropped 11; count of bases not matched to a gene: 16. Germline V gene data show CDR1 as LNHDA and CDR2 as SQIVND (reference sequence). CDR3 length equals 14 residues. This chain's CDR3 is CASTGTANLDGAFF. CDR3 sequence (DNA): TGTGCCAGTACCGGGACAGCCAACTTAGATGGGGCTTTCTTT.

The chain is built from TRBV7-6 and TRBJ1-2, with 7 bases identical to TRBD1. The CDR3 runs 14 residues. V was clipped by 4 bases and J by 4 bases; unmatched bases: 6. Germline CDR1 is SGHVS and CDR2 is FNYEAQ. In nucleotides, the CDR3 is TGTGCCAGCAGCTCTAGTGACAGGGTCTATGGCTACACCTTC. Its protein is CASSSSDRVYGYTF.

The chain employs TRBV4-2 and TRBJ1-2, with TRBD1 as a possible D gene (5 bases). This CDR3 region has 17 residues. Germline CDR1 reads LGHNA; CDR2 reads YNFKEQ. With 6 bases removed from V and 3 bases from J, the gap between germline ends came to 23 bases. DNA for the CDR3: TGTGCCAGCAGTCACCCGCCCCGTCGGGGGTTGGACTATGGCTACACCTTC. Its protein is CASSHPPRRGLDYGYTF.

The chain uses TRBV10-3 and TRBJ2-7, with a tentative D call TRBD2 (5 bases). Germline V CDR1 and CDR2: ENHRY, SYGVKD. The CDR3 consists of 15 residues. The V end was cut by 6 bases, the J end by 0 bases, with 15 bases between. The CDR3 bases are TGTGCCATCAGCCCCGGGGTGCACGGCTCCTACGAGCAGTACTTC. This sequence encodes CAISPGVHGSYEQYF.

This sequence joins TRBV10-3 and TRBJ2-3, with TRBD1 identical over 10 bases. Germline V gives CDR1 ENHRY, CDR2 SYGVKD. CDR3 size: 18 residues. With 1 base clipped from V and 7 bases from J, the junction kept 14 bases outside the gene matches. CDR3 loop: CAISEFLGTGTGENTQYF. The DNA of the CDR3 is TGTGCCATCAGTGAGTTTTTGGGCACCGGGACAGGGGAAAATACGCAGTATTTT.

The J gene is TRBJ2-7, the V gene TRBV3-1 (or the pseudogene TRBV3-2); D unclear. This CDR3 has 13 residues. Germline CDR1 is LGHDT and CDR2 is YNNKEL (reference sequence). Trimming pared 4 bases from V and 7 bases from J, leaving 14 bases between. In DNA, the CDR3 is TGTGCCAGCAGCCCCCCTTACATATCGGAGCAGTACTTC. This gives the protein CASSPPYISEQYF.

The chain links TRBV30 to TRBJ1-4, with D possibly being TRBD1 (6 bases). There are 15 residues in the CDR3. V was cut by 2 bases and J by 1 base, with 11 bases left in between. In germline, CDR1 is GTSNPN, CDR2 SVGIG (reference sequence). The CDR3 loop is CAWSHTGITNEKLFF. The CDR3 DNA sequence: TGTGCCTGGAGTCACACAGGGATAACTAATGAAAAACTGTTTTTT.

The CDR3 region has the DNA TGTGCCAGCTCACCATGGACAGGGGGCTTGCGGACTGAAGCTTTCTTT. Amino acids: CASSPWTGGLRTEAFF. The chain couples TRBV18 to TRBJ1-1, with 11 nucleotides matching TRBD1. V was pared by 2 bases and J by 5 bases, with 7 bases of the junction left unmatched. CDR1 is KGHSH and CDR2 is LQKENI in the germline V gene. This CDR3 is 16 amino acids long.

This clone has a single count. The CDR3 reads CASSRDTTGREQFF. The DNA for the CDR3 is TGTGCCAGTAGTAGGGATACGACAGGCCGCGAGCAGTTCTTC. The chain is built from TRBV19 and TRBJ2-1; weak D call: TRBD1 (6 bases). This CDR3 is 14 amino acids long. Looked up from germline, CDR1 is LNHDA and CDR2 is SQIVND (reference sequence). V was shortened by 4 bases and J by 10 bases, with 17 bases between the two germline ends.

This chain uses TRBV5-5 with TRBJ2-1, with TRBD1 as a possible D gene (6 bases). From germline, CDR1 is SGHKS and CDR2 YYEKEE (reference sequence). The ends were cut back, 0 bases at V and 0 bases at J, with 10 bases in the middle. CDR3 length: 16 residues. In nucleotides, the CDR3 is TGTGCCAGCAGCTTGGGGCAGGACAGCTCCTACAATGAGCAGTTCTTC. Amino acids: CASSLGQDSSYNEQFF.

This clone was seen only once. CDR3 protein: CASSPRQGRRINYGYTF. The CDR3, as DNA: TGTGCCAGCAGCCCTCGACAGGGAAGGCGCATCAACTATGGCTACACCTTC. The V and J genes are TRBV11-2 and TRBJ1-2; 7 bases fit TRBD1. CDR3 length equals 17 residues. Germline assignment: CDR1 SGHAT and CDR2 FQNNGV. V shed 5 bases, J shed 2 bases, and the junction held 14 bases outside the gene matches.